These 12 T cell receptor beta chains came from one sample sequenced in a study of cytotoxic CD8 clonotypes in ibrutinib-treated CLL (dated by TCRdb to the early 2020s). The time point label on this specimen signifies: about twelve months on ibrutinib. The method behind the library was the immunoSEQ multiplex PCR assay. TCRdb carries this immuneACCESS record with in-frame sequences only. Its versions omit some clonotypes, under half of them owing to an unresolved V gene in the studies checked, with the rest unexplained. A total of some 200,000 clones appear in this sample, 75% to 80% of them only once. The ten largest make up roughly 11% of the sample. Sequenced here: PBMCs, sampled after 12 months of ibrutinib treatment. The receptors shown here come from a human donor with chronic lymphocytic leukemia.

The chain is built from TRBV5-4 and TRBJ1-5; 7 bases align to TRBD1. CDR1 is SGHNT and CDR2 is YYREEE in the germline V gene (reference sequence). The CDR3 contains 16 residues. V dropped 4 bases and J dropped 2; count of bases not matched to a gene: 9. The CDR3 nucleotides are TGTGCCAGCAGCCGGGGGGGGACAGAGGGCAATCAGCCCCAGCATTTT. Translating gives CASSRGGTEGNQPQHF.

In DNA form, the CDR3 reads TGCGCCAGCAGCCGAGAGGACAGCTCCTACAATGAGCAGTTCTTC. It specifies CASSREDSSYNEQFF. The J gene is TRBJ2-1, the V gene TRBV4-1; D perhaps matches TRBD1 (6 bases). The ends were cut back, 4 bases at V and 0 bases at J, with 10 bases in the middle. Germline assignment: CDR1 MGHRA and CDR2 YSYEKL. The CDR3 loop spans 15 amino acids.

The rearrangement uses TRBV7-8 and TRBJ2-1, with 8 bases that match TRBD2. V lost 5 bases to trimming and J lost 5 bases; unmatched junction nucleotides: 8. The CDR3 runs to 15 residues. Germline CDR1 SGHVS, CDR2 FQNEAQ. The DNA of the CDR3 is TGTGCCAGCAGCCCCGGGGGGGGACTAAACAATGAGCAGTTCTTC. This translates into CASSPGGGLNNEQFF. Full variable domain (remainder filled in from reference TRBV7-8 and TRBJ2-1): GAGVSQSPRYKVAKRGQDVALRCDPISGHVSLFWYQQALGQGPEFLTYFQNEAQLDKSGLPSDRFFAERPEGSVSTLKIQRTQQEDSAVYLCASSPGGGLNNEQFFGPGTRLTVL.

The chain carries TRBV28 and TRBJ1-2; 7 positions match TRBD1. This CDR3 contains 17 residues. Germline assignment: CDR1 MDHEN and CDR2 SYDVKM. V lost 6 bases to trimming and J lost 2 bases; unmatched junction nucleotides: 15. In nucleotides, the CDR3 is TGTGCCAGCAGCCCCGGACAGGCGTGGGACCTAAACTATGGCTACACCTTC. Protein sequence: CASSPGQAWDLNYGYTF.

This chain connects TRBV1 to TRBJ2-4; the DNA was not used to check the table's D call, TRBD2. TRBV1 is marked as a pseudogene. The CDR3 sequence is 17 residues long. In DNA form, the CDR3 reads TGCACCAGCAGCCTCAACGGGGGGAGTGCGGCCAAAAACATTCAGTACTTC. Encoded protein: CTSSLNGGSAAKNIQYF.

Here the CDR3 DNA reads TGCGCCAGCAGCCATGGACAGGGGATAGTTGCCTATAATTCACCCCTCCACTTT. Amino acid sequence: CASSHGQGIVAYNSPLHF. The V and J genes are TRBV5-1 and TRBJ1-6; 9 bases fit TRBD1. There are 18 residues in the CDR3. CDR1 SGHRS and CDR2 YFSETQ come from the germline V gene. The V and J ends lost 4 bases and 2 bases, in that order; junction bases with no gene match: 10.

The rearrangement links TRBV6-1 to TRBJ2-7; no firm D call. The CDR3 spans 15 residues. Trimming took 7 bases from V and 3 from J, leaving 19 bases between them. Germline values: CDR1 MNHNS, CDR2 SASEGT. The CDR3 nucleotides read TGTGCCAGCATCCTCGCTGCAACGTCCCTCTACGAGCAGTACTTC. Protein: CASILAATSLYEQYF.

The J gene is TRBJ2-5, the V gene TRBV9, with D perhaps matching TRBD1 (6 bases). Germline V gene lookup returns CDR1 SGDLS and CDR2 YYNGEE. The germline V and J ends were trimmed by 3 bases and 5 bases, with 17 bases remaining between them. The CDR3 sequence is 15 residues long. CDR3 amino acids: CASSGGHRAVETQYF. The DNA of the CDR3 is TGTGCCAGCAGCGGAGGGCACAGGGCGGTCGAGACCCAGTACTTC.

This clone has a handful of counts. V and J are TRBV6-1 and TRBJ2-3; 7 positions match TRBD1. V gave up 2 bases and J gave up 2 bases; unmatched junction bases: 4. CDR3 length: 15 residues. Germline CDR1 is MNHNS and CDR2 is SASEGT. Here the CDR3 reads CASSETTGTTDTQYF. As DNA, the CDR3 is TGTGCCAGCAGTGAAACGACAGGGACCACAGATACGCAGTATTTT.

This clone was seen only a few times. This sequence joins TRBV4-1 and TRBJ2-1; D call uncertain. Germline CDR1 is MGHRA and CDR2 is YSYEKL. Trimming removed 0 bases from V and 6 bases from J, with 12 bases in between. The CDR3 sequence is 15 residues long. CDR3 sequence: CASSQDFFPPNEQFF. The CDR3 bases are TGCGCCAGCAGCCAAGATTTTTTTCCCCCCAATGAGCAGTTCTTC.

The CDR3 spells CASSRPDSYKAFF. CDR3 DNA sequence: TGTGCCAGCAGCCGTCCGGACAGCTACAAAGCTTTCTTT. The rearrangement uses TRBV5-4 and TRBJ1-1, with D tentatively TRBD1 (6 bases). The V gene lost 4 bases and the J gene lost 9 bases, with 16 bases spanning the gap. This CDR3 comprises 13 residues. Looked up from germline, CDR1 is SGHNT and CDR2 is YYREEE (reference sequence).

The V gene is TRBV6-5, the J gene TRBJ2-1, with 8 bases fitting TRBD2. The CDR3 has 15 amino acids. Trimming at V came to 0 bases and at J to 4 bases, leaving 2 bases not matched to a gene. The germline gives CDR1 MNHEY, CDR2 SVGAGI. The CDR3 DNA sequence: TGTGCCAGCAGTTACTCCGGCGGGGGGTACAATGAGCAGTTCTTC. Encoded protein: CASSYSGGGYNEQFF.